This TCR beta chain was observed in a study of control samples from healthy donors and cancer patients. This CDR3 is 19 amino acids long. Germline V gene data show CDR1 as SQVTM and CDR2 as ANQGSEA. Trimming cost V 7 bases and J 1 base; bases outside gene matches: 24. Repertoires were generated with immunoSEQ multiplex PCR, while TCRdb's copy carries only in-frame clones and drops some. Of about 130,000 clones listed, 87% are singletons. The sequence came from a man between 18 and 35 years old in good health. The sample consisted of blood. The rearrangement links TRBV29-1 to TRBJ1-1, with TRBD1 matching over 7 bases. The CDR3 nucleotides read TGCAGCGCCGAACAGACAGGGCGCACGAGAACTTGGAAGAACACTGAAGCTTTCTTT. Translated, it gives CSAEQTGRTRTWKNTEAFF.